The clone carrying this T cell receptor (beta chain) was detected only a few times. V was clipped by 1 base and J by 6 bases, with 13 bases between them. Germline-derived CDR1 and CDR2 are KGHDR and SFDVKD. The CDR3 contains 15 residues. Assay: immunoSEQ multiplex PCR; the TCRdb copy retains only in-frame clones and omits some. Among about 130,000 clones listed, approximately 92% were seen once. This specimen comes from a study of T cell responses to AZD1222 COVID-19 vaccine. The starting material was peripheral blood, obtained 28 days after the second AZD1222 dose. The rearrangement joins TRBV24-1 to TRBJ2-3, with D unclear. The sequence came from an adult who received the AZD1222 COVID-19 vaccine. CDR3 sequence reads: CATSDFYGAGDTQYF. The CDR3 nucleotides read TGTGCCACCAGTGATTTTTACGGAGCCGGGGATACGCAGTATTTT.